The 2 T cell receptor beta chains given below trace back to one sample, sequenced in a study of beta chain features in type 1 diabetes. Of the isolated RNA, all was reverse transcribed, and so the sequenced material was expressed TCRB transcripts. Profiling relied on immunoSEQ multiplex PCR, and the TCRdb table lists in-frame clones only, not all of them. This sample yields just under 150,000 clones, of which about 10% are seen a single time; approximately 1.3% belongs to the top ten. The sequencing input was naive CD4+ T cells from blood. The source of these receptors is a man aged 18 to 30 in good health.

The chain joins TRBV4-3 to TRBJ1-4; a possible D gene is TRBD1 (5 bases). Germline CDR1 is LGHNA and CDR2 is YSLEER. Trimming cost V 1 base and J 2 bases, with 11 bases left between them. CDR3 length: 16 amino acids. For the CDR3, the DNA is TGCGCCAGCAGCCAAGCAGGGTTTGGTACTAATGAAAAACTGTTTTTT. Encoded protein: CASSQAGFGTNEKLFF.

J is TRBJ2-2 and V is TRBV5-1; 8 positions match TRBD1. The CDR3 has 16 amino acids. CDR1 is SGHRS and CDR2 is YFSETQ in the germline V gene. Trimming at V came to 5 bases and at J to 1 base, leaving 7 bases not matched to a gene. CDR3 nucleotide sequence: TGCGCCAGCAGTTTACAGGGGGATTTGAACACCGGGGAGCTGTTTTTT. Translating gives CASSLQGDLNTGELFF.